Listed here are 9 T cell receptor beta chains from one sample, sequenced in a study of tumor and adjacent non-tumor tissue in lung cancer. No cell sorting was done before RNA was extracted from the tissue. TCRbeta libraries were built with three rounds of nested PCR, modified from ARM-PCR. TCRdb processed the multiplex PCR reads anew with MiXCR; each CDR3 protein has one entry. The repertoire includes approximately 130,000 distinct CDR3 sequences, 66% of them detected once, and more than 10% sits in the top ten. The sequenced sample was lung tumor tissue. These receptors all stem from a man aged 25 to 45 with non-small cell lung cancer.

This chain connects TRBV12-3 or TRBV12-4 to TRBJ1-2; no clear D. This CDR3 contains 14 residues. Deletions cut 7 bases from V and 3 bases from J, with 15 bases between. The DNA of the CDR3 is TGTGCCAGCACTACATTAGACGGGTACTATGGCTACACCTTC. It codes for CASTTLDGYYGYTF.

There are a few counts of this clonotype. V and J are TRBV28 and TRBJ2-7; D unresolved. The CDR3 covers 12 residues. From germline, CDR1 is MDHEN and CDR2 SYDVKM. Deletions cut 6 bases from V and 2 bases from J, with 8 bases between. The CDR3 loop is CASRTTPYEQYF. CDR3 in DNA: TGTGCCAGCAGGACAACTCCCTACGAGCAGTACTTC.

A note on this clonotype: With a much larger clone just one base away, this may be a read error. V is TRBV20-1 and J is TRBJ2-5, with a possible D match to TRBD2 (5 bases). This CDR3 comprises 14 residues. The germline gives CDR1 DFQATT, CDR2 SNEGSKA (reference sequence). The CDR3 loop reads CSAPRALGQETRYF. The DNA of the CDR3 is TGCAGTGCCCCGAGGGCCTTAGGTCAAGAGACCCGGTACTTC.

As concerns this clonotype: One junction end disagrees with the germline gene, perhaps due to a read error. CDR3 region: CASSQEGRGDQPHHF. In DNA form, the CDR3 reads TGCGCCAGTAGTCAAGAGGGCAGGGGTGACCAGCCCCACCATTTT. The chain uses TRBV4-1 and TRBJ1-5; TRBD1 is a possible D gene (6 bases). CDR3 length: 15 amino acids. CDR1 and CDR2 from the germline V gene are MGHRA and YSYEKL.

In the case of this clonotype: Given a much more abundant clone one base away, this may be a read error. V is TRBV6-5 and J is TRBJ1-2; D is possibly TRBD1 (6 bases). This CDR3 comprises 12 residues. CDR1 is MNHEY and CDR2 is SVGAGI in the germline V gene. This chain's CDR3 is CASSPSRGGYIF. CDR3 nucleotides: TGTGCCAGCAGTCCTTCCAGGGGTGGCTACATCTTC.

This clonotype was counted only a few times. This may stem from a read error, because a much larger clone lies one nucleotide away. This chain joins TRBV29-1 and TRBJ2-5; D is perhaps TRBD2 (5 bases). Germline CDR1 reads SQVTM; CDR2 reads ANQGSEA. The CDR3 has 14 amino acids. With 8 bases removed from V and 1 base from J, the gap between germline ends came to 17 bases. The CDR3: CSTTREGSQETQYF. The CDR3 DNA reads as TGCAGCACAACGAGGGAAGGATCCCAAGAGACCCAGTACTTC.

About this clonotype: A much larger clone is a single base away; this may be a read error. The chain is built from TRBV20-1 and TRBJ1-2; possibly TRBD1 for D (5 bases). The CDR3 totals 15 residues. The germline V gene has CDR1 DFQATT and CDR2 SNEGSKA (reference sequence). With 8 bases removed from V and 7 bases from J, the gap between germline ends came to 26 bases. The CDR3 DNA sequence: TGCAGTACTCGCCCATGGGGCAGGGACGGAGGTGGCTACACCTTC. Its translation: CSTRPWGRDGGGYTF.

As concerns this clonotype: The junction departs from germline at one end; a sequencing error may be responsible. The chain carries TRBV4-2 and TRBJ2-5; D possibly matches TRBD1 or TRBD2 (5 bases each). Looked up from germline, CDR1 is LGHNA and CDR2 is YNFKEQ. The CDR3 sequence is 18 residues long. The CDR3 is CVSSQDRYSGIQGETQYF. In nucleotides, the CDR3 is TGTGTCAGCAGCCAAGATAGGTATTCGGGAATTCAGGGAGAGACCCAATACTTC.

A word on this clonotype: One base away lies a much larger clone, so this may be a sequencing read error. The rearrangement joins TRBV6-2 or TRBV6-3 to TRBJ2-7; D might be TRBD2 (5 bases). CDR1 is MNHEY and CDR2 is SVGEGT in the germline V gene. The V and J ends lost 5 bases and 7 bases respectively, with 18 bases between them. This CDR3 comprises 14 residues. The CDR3 loop reads CASSAGYGSGEQYF. The DNA of the CDR3 is TGTGCCAGCAGTGCCGGTTATGGATCGGGAGAGCAGTACTTC.